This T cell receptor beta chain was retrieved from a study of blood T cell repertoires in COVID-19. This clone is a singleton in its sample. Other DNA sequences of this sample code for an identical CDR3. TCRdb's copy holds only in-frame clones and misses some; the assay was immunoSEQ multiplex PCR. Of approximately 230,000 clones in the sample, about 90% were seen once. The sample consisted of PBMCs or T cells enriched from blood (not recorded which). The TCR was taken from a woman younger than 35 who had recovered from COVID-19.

The CDR3 region is CASSPTGYGYTF. The CDR3 nucleotides read TGTGCCAGCTCACCAACAGGGTATGGCTACACCTTC. The rearrangement uses TRBV18 and TRBJ1-2; a possible D gene is TRBD1 (6 bases). CDR1 and CDR2 (germline): KGHSH, LQKENI. The CDR3 runs to 12 residues. The ends were cut back, 2 bases at V and 5 bases at J, with 6 bases in the middle.